This entry describes one TCR beta chain. This receptor's antigen is unknown. Base qualities are not recorded, but no much larger clone differs from it by a single base. This specimen belongs to a study of cytomegalovirus exposure and HLA in healthy donors (TCRdb year 2017). Concerning the study at large: In an earlier analysis of some 550 of the donors, 250 to 300 Gb of sequence data and some 120 million unique TCR beta sequences from 150 million to 200 million T cells were reported. Of the 300 to 450 genotyped donors, approximately 82% fell in the genetic ancestry cluster associated with self-reported Caucasian donors. An earlier analysis of around 640 of the donors used high-throughput TCR beta sequencing to judge whether each TCR beta V gene segment behaved as functional or pseudogenic. Genome-wide SNP genotypes for about 55% of the roughly 670 donors were used in a later genetic analysis, which treated that subset as a discovery cohort. In addition to the first cohort of several hundred subjects, a separate validation cohort of 100 to 150 different subjects was used. Rather than drawing on any new phenotypic data, the later analysis identified candidate immune exposures from TCR beta sequences and the way those sequences occurred across donors. Roughly 300 gigabases of sequencing data and tens of millions of unique TCR sequences were included in an early release covering roughly 700 HLA-typed donors. A handful of DR-DQ haplotypes were handled as single units for association and clustering because linkage in the cohort was strong. Among roughly 400 genotyped donors of the cohort, an average of approximately 220,000 unique TCR beta nucleotide sequences was sequenced per donor, of which 15% to 20% were non-productive. To predict cytomegalovirus infection status, the study combined high-throughput TCR immunosequencing, statistical association of individual TCRs with disease status, and machine learning. To study patterns of TCR occurrence, a later analysis re-analyzed previously published TCR beta repertoires from 650 to 750 donors and added high-resolution HLA genotyping. The study used immunosequencing to profile the T cell repertoires of 666 subjects and linked those repertoires to cytomegalovirus serostatus. Class I and class II HLA loci were covered by the typing at four-digit resolution. The study aimed to test whether signatures of past pathogen exposure could be identified by cataloging public T cell receptors. Typing coverage differed by locus: A, B, C, DRB1 and DQB1 were typed in about 620-630 donors, DQA1 in about 500, DPA1 in 600 to 610, and DPB1 in around 440. All discovery cohort repertoires had been generated using a single sequencing platform. Alongside the repertoire data, information on donor age, sex, ethnicity and CMV serostatus was compiled.

The study at large found these results: In an earlier analysis of approximately 590 of the donors, most TCR beta V segments appeared in productive rearrangements about 87% or about 30% of the time, broadly matching IMGT annotations. The only immune exposure information available for the cohort was CMV serostatus. An association between a missense DCLRE1C variant and V-gene and J-gene trimming of TCR beta chains was found in a later genetic analysis and replicated in an independent cohort. A later analysis associated 16,951 TCR beta sequences with specific HLA alleles at a false discovery rate of 0.05. In a later analysis, HLA-associated TCR beta chains were found to be more clonally expanded and to have lower generation probabilities than equally common non-associated chains. In vitro tests confirmed that three of the cytomegalovirus-associated TCR beta chains recognize cytomegalovirus antigens. Compared with the roughly 670-donor mean, donors in an Asian-associated ancestry cluster had fewer N-insertions in productive TCRs, according to a later genetic analysis. While some public TCRs were present in many individuals, most TCR sequences turned up only very rarely across donors. The classifier was reported to diagnose cytomegalovirus status with high specificity and sensitivity in both the original and validation cohorts. Linkage disequilibrium might explain the correlated functional status among segregating V segments, but an unknown experimental factor could not be excluded. A total of 150 or so TCR beta chains were listed by the study as associated with cytomegalovirus. According to a later analysis, most CMV-associated TCR beta chains appeared to be HLA-restricted, and the HLA associations seemed to be driven largely by CMV exposure. In a later analysis, TCR association rates were found to vary across HLA loci, with the most associated TCRs seen for DRB1 alleles and the fewest for HLA-C alleles. Because the 87-base-pair reads could not distinguish some IMGT-functional V segments, including TRBV6-2 and TRBV6-3, those segments were excluded. A further reported finding was that TCR beta sequences accurately predicted the HLA-A and HLA-B alleles for most subjects in the first cohort. Presence/absence analyses assumed roughly uniform sequencing depth across donors, an assumption that may not hold. A later analysis reported that several top co-occurrence clusters appeared linked to parvovirus B19, influenza, CMV and Epstein-Barr virus. A cluster of highly shared sequence variants was judged likely to represent a technical artifact of the sequencing pipeline. Strong co-occurrence of HLA alleles, especially DR and DQ, made assigning TCR associations to individual alleles difficult. According to the authors, the approach could potentially be generalized to other disease states and immunological phenotypes. Because HLA typing was unavailable for some donors at each locus, only the typed subset was used in association tests. Only TCR beta chains were sequenced in this cohort, and the absence of alpha or paired-chain data limited detectable features. Because counts were too low, about 18 rarely observed V segments, including chromosome 9 orphons, were excluded from the earlier analysis of 587 of the donors.

The cohort was made up of about 670 healthy bone marrow donors. All cohort members were sampled while nominally healthy, although unrecorded immune exposures were likely present. The donor was CMV seronegative and was included in the group of a few hundred seronegative cohort members. Every donor gave a peripheral blood sample, and the peripheral blood mononuclear cells from that sample were used for TCR beta sequencing. The Qiagen DNeasy Blood Extraction Kit was used to extract genomic DNA from the blood cell samples. The junction shows trimming of 4 bases on V and 3 bases on J, and the gene matches do not reach 11 bases of it. Inclusive of the bounding cysteine and phenylalanine, the CDR3 is 17 residues long. The retained sequence is limited to the CDR3, 51 bases, with the frame set at the first base. Per the germline V gene, SGDLS is the CDR1 and YYNGEE is the CDR2. Libraries were built with the immunoSEQ multiplex PCR assay. A mixture of 60 forward primers for TCR Vbeta segments and 13 reverse primers for TCR Jbeta segments was used in the multiplex PCR. Amplification of the CDR3 region of rearranged TCR beta genes was performed with a multiplex PCR assay on genomic DNA. On the Illumina HiSeq System, the amplified TCR beta libraries were sequenced as 87-base-pair reads. The authors' analysis ran thus. Across the 500 to 750 repertoires, a later analysis counted roughly 77 million unique TCR beta chains, around 10 million of which were shared by at least two donors. To remove PCR and sequencing errors, raw reads were error-corrected and collapsed into unique sequences using a nearest-neighbor algorithm that merged closely related sequences. V, D and J gene segments were assigned by aligning CDR3 sequences to IMGT reference sequences. Each retained sequence needed at least a six-nucleotide match to both a V gene segment and a J gene segment. Rearrangements were classified as productive when the CDR3 lacked stop codons and remained in frame with V and J, and all other rearrangements were classified as non-productive. CDR3 was defined according to IMGT convention as the region running from the second conserved V-encoded cysteine to the conserved J-encoded phenylalanine. The earlier analysis of about 610 of the donors excluded any sequence lacking an unambiguous match to a single V gene segment. In an earlier analysis of approximately 590 of the donors, V segments were called functional above 56.7% productive rearrangements and were called segregating when the between-donor standard deviation exceeded 5%. To diagnose cytomegalovirus status from the catalog of TCR beta chain sequences, a statistical classification framework was built. In a later analysis, V and J genes were assigned by comparing TCR nucleotide sequences against IMGT/GENE-DB human TR gene sequences. In a later analysis, CDR3 sequences and most-parsimonious VDJ recombination scenarios were assigned using the TCRdist pipeline. A later analysis defined each TCR beta chain by its CDR3 amino acid sequence plus V-gene family, and excluded reads lacking a unique V-gene family. To address suspected cross-contamination and a sequencing artifact, a later analysis removed approximately 600 highly shared, low-generation-probability nucleotide sequences. For each public chain, a later analysis derived a clonal expansion index from normalized ranks of inferred template counts within each repertoire. Generation probabilities in a later analysis came from a VDJ recombination model fitted to out-of-frame rearrangements, and those results were checked against IGoR. Hypergeometric tests were used in a later analysis to score TCR-TCR, TCR-HLA and TCR-CMV co-occurrence, with a repertoire-size bias correction applied to the TCR pairs. In a later analysis, false discovery rates were estimated by permuting HLA or CMV assignments 20 times. In a later analysis, co-occurring TCRs were grouped using DBSCAN, with TCRdist sequence similarity added in when clustering inside HLA-allele-positive subsets. Repertoires with fewer than 30,000 or more than 120,000 public chains, plus five repertoires with anomalous nucleotide sharing, were excluded from co-occurrence clustering. Not all clones reach the TCRdb copy of this immuneACCESS table, which keeps in-frame sequences only. Checked studies attribute under half of the gap to unresolved V genes and leave the rest unexplained. The V and J calls and clone size were taken over from that table, and D and trimming were inferred from the DNA. The sample has some 120,000 clones on record, about 76% of them singletons. 2.2% of the sample goes to the ten largest clones.

The source material was PBMCs. The sequence is built from TRBV9 and TRBJ2-3; 10 bases in the junction line up with TRBD2. The receptor comes from a woman aged 40 to 55 in good health and CMV-seronegative. The nucleotide sequence is TGTGCCAGCAGCAGATCGAGCGGGGGGGTATGGACAGATACGCAGTATTTT. Translated, this is CASSRSSGGVWTDTQYF.